These 26 T cell receptor beta chains came from one sample sequenced in a study of blood T cells in healthy people across ages (dated by TCRdb to the mid-2010s). The library was prepared using 5' RACE. The run used an Illumina HiSeq 2500. The second PCR ran for about 7 to 11 cycles and used a J-beta primer mix along with a sample-barcoded 5' primer. In TCRdb, the public reads were trimmed at Q25 with fastp and aligned with MiXCR, with productive beta chains retained. Entries that share a CDR3 protein sequence are merged under the most common genes and DNA. The sample has about a million distinct CDR3 sequences on record, roughly half of them singletons. The ten largest clones add up to 20% to 25% of the sample. The sequenced sample consisted of blood. These receptors were collected from a woman aged 55-69 years in good health.

This clonotype was found a few times. The J gene is TRBJ2-7, the V gene TRBV27; TRBD2 aligns across 10 bases. V lost 7 bases, J lost 1 base, and 4 bases stayed unmatched. The germline gives CDR1 MNHEY, CDR2 SMNVEV (reference sequence). This CDR3 region has 14 residues. The CDR3 DNA is TGTGCCAGCACATGGACTAGCGGTTCCTACGAGCAGTACTTC. It yields the protein CASTWTSGSYEQYF.

The CDR3 DNA is TGTGCCAGCAGCCGCGGAAGAGGGGAGCAGTACTTC. Protein sequence: CASSRGRGEQYF. V and J are TRBV4-2 and TRBJ2-7, with D tentatively TRBD2 (5 bases). This CDR3 contains 12 residues. The V end was cut by 4 bases, the J end by 7 bases, with 11 bases between. Germline assignment: CDR1 LGHNA and CDR2 YNFKEQ.

The rearrangement links TRBV3-1 to TRBJ1-2; weak D call: TRBD1 (6 bases). Germline CDR1 and CDR2: LGHDT and YNNKEL (reference sequence). The CDR3 has 15 amino acids. V was cut by 6 bases and J by 4 bases, with 18 bases left in between. The CDR3, as DNA: TGTGCCAGCAGGCCAAGGACAGCCGGGAGCTATGGCTACACCTTC. As protein: CASRPRTAGSYGYTF.

This sequence joins TRBV6-2 or TRBV6-3 and TRBJ2-3; no reliable D call. The CDR3 has 13 residues. In germline, CDR1 is MNHEY, CDR2 SVGEGT. Trimming stripped 8 bases from V and 1 base from J, with 10 bases between. CDR3 sequence reads: CASCSLRTDTQYF. In nucleotides, the CDR3 is TGTGCCAGCTGCTCCCTACGCACAGATACGCAGTATTTT.

V usage is TRBV12-3 or TRBV12-4 and J usage is TRBJ2-5, with D possibly TRBD2 on 7 matching bases. The CDR3 contains 15 residues. Trimming pared 6 bases from V and 2 bases from J, leaving 16 bases between. The CDR3 nucleotides are TGTGCCAGCAGCCTGGGGGGGGCTGGGCAAGAGACCCAGTACTTC. Its protein product is CASSLGGAGQETQYF.

This chain joins TRBV30 and TRBJ2-3; D uncertain. Deletions cut 3 bases from V and 1 base from J, with 8 bases between. Per germline, CDR1 GTSNPN and CDR2 SVGIG (reference sequence). The CDR3 has 13 residues. The CDR3 DNA is TGTGCCTGGAGCGCGGCGGGCACAGATACGCAGTATTTT. Translation: CAWSAAGTDTQYF.

Only a few counts were recorded for this clonotype. V gene TRBV9 combines with J gene TRBJ2-3, with 10 positions matching TRBD2. Germline V gives CDR1 SGDLS, CDR2 YYNGEE. CDR3 size: 17 residues. J gave up 4 bases and V 2 bases, and 10 bases lay outside the gene matches. The CDR3 region is CASSVDPPGLAADTQYF. For the CDR3, the DNA is TGTGCCAGCAGCGTCGATCCCCCCGGACTAGCGGCAGATACGCAGTATTTT.

The sample holds a few counts of this clonotype. V gene TRBV13 combines with J gene TRBJ2-5, with 8 bases matching TRBD2. V shed 3 bases and J 4 bases; nucleotides not matched to a gene: 10. The CDR3 has 16 residues. Germline CDR1 and CDR2: PRHDT and FYEKMQ (reference sequence). The CDR3 sequence is CASSFRIAGRVETQYF. CDR3 bases: TGTGCCAGCAGCTTTCGGATAGCGGGAAGGGTAGAGACCCAGTACTTC. Together with reference TRBV13 and TRBJ2-5, the CDR3 gives the full variable domain: AAGVIQSPRHLIKEKRETATLKCYPIPRHDTVYWYQQGPGQDPQFLISFYEKMQSDKGSIPDRFSAQQFSDYHSELNMSSLELGDSALYFCASSFRIAGRVETQYFGPGTRLLVL.

This clonotype was seen more than once but under ten times. The V gene is TRBV27, the J gene TRBJ1-1; possibly TRBD1 for D (5 bases). The germline V gene encodes CDR1 MNHEY and CDR2 SMNVEV (reference sequence). The length of the CDR3 is 14 residues. V lost 7 bases to trimming and J lost 6 bases, with 18 bases between them. The CDR3 region has the DNA TGTGCCAGCATGCAACGCGGATTGGGGGCTGAAGCTTTCTTT. Amino acid sequence: CASMQRGLGAEAFF.

The table lists this clonotype with a few counts. The CDR3 DNA is TGTGCCATCAGTGAGTCGGAGTCTGAGCGGGAGGGCCCAAGTTTTCTTACAGATACGCAGTATTTT. It translates to CAISESESEREGPSFLTDTQYF. The V gene is TRBV10-3, the J gene TRBJ2-3; 10 bases are a match to TRBD2. CDR3 length: 22 amino acids. Trimming cost V 0 bases and J 3 bases; bases outside gene matches: 21. In germline, CDR1 is ENHRY, CDR2 SYGVKD.

The chain joins TRBV20-1 to TRBJ2-4, with a weak D call TRBD2 (6 bases). The end of the DNA is better explained by TRBJ2-7, so the J call may be wrong. The CDR3 has 15 residues. Germline V gene data show CDR1 as DFQATT and CDR2 as SNEGSKA (reference sequence). The CDR3 loop reads CSASPPGLLFTEQYF. The CDR3 bases are TGCAGTGCTAGTCCCCCGGGACTCCTTTTTACCGAGCAGTACTTC.

J is TRBJ2-1 and V is TRBV9; 10 bases fit TRBD2. CDR1 is SGDLS and CDR2 is YYNGEE in the germline V gene. CDR3 size: 16 residues. J was trimmed by 7 bases and V by 2 bases; bases with no gene match: 9. CDR3 coding DNA: TGTGCCAGCAGCGTTCTAGCGGGAGTGGGATCAAATGAGCAGTTCTTC. Its translation: CASSVLAGVGSNEQFF.

The chain uses TRBV28 and TRBJ2-7; weak D call: TRBD1 (6 bases). This CDR3 has 14 residues. V lost 5 bases to trimming and J lost 4 bases, with 15 bases between them. Looked up from germline, CDR1 is MDHEN and CDR2 is SYDVKM. The CDR3 DNA sequence: TGTGCCAGCAGTCCACAGGGTTGGGGTTACGAGCAGTACTTC. Encoded protein: CASSPQGWGYEQYF.

The chain links TRBV7-2 to TRBJ2-7; D unresolved. V gave up 5 bases and J gave up 0 bases, with 14 bases separating them. Looked up from germline, CDR1 is SGHTA and CDR2 is FQGNSA. The CDR3 covers 15 residues. CDR3 coding DNA: TGTGCCAGCAGCCCCGCTTGGATCCTCTCCTACGAGCAGTACTTC. Its protein is CASSPAWILSYEQYF.

This clonotype was seen repeatedly, ten times or more. J is TRBJ2-7 and V is TRBV27; D not certain. Trimming removed 3 bases at V and 2 bases at J, with 8 bases between. CDR1 MNHEY and CDR2 SMNVEV come from the germline V gene (reference sequence). The CDR3 is 13 residues long. The CDR3 bases are TGTGCCAGCAGTTTTGGCAGAACCTACGAGCAGTACTTC. Residues: CASSFGRTYEQYF.

The rearrangement uses TRBV24-1 and TRBJ2-3, with D unresolved. This CDR3 is 11 amino acids long. CDR1 is KGHDR, CDR2 SFDVKD, per germline. V was clipped by 8 bases and J by 1 base, with 3 bases between them. Here the CDR3 reads CATMRTDTQYF. The CDR3 DNA reads as TGTGCCACCATGCGCACAGATACGCAGTATTTT.

A few counts support this clonotype. The chain is built from TRBV11-2 and TRBJ2-7; TRBD1 matches 8 bases. Per the germline V gene, CDR1 is SGHAT and CDR2 is FQNNGV. The J segment lost 2 bases and the V segment lost 0 bases, leaving 12 bases of the junction unmatched. The CDR3 is 18 amino acids. The CDR3 DNA is TGTGCCAGCAGCTTAGAAGTTGCGAGGACAGGGATGCCCTACGAGCAGTACTTC. It is translated as CASSLEVARTGMPYEQYF.

Ten or more counts support this clonotype. The chain employs TRBV4-2 and TRBJ2-6; D is undetermined. Trimming took 1 base from V and 0 from J, leaving 7 bases between them. Germline CDR1 LGHNA, CDR2 YNFKEQ. This CDR3 contains 16 residues. The CDR3 reads CASSQVGSSGANVLTF. The CDR3, as DNA: TGTGCCAGCAGCCAAGTTGGAAGCTCTGGGGCCAACGTCCTGACTTTC.

The rearrangement links TRBV28 to TRBJ2-1; 9 bases map to TRBD1. Trimming cost V 6 bases and J 6 bases; bases outside gene matches: 6. The CDR3 loop spans 14 amino acids. Germline V CDR1 and CDR2: MDHEN, SYDVKM. The CDR3 nucleotides read TGTGCCAGCAGGGGGACAGGGTTTAGCAATGAGCAGTTCTTC. The encoded protein is CASRGTGFSNEQFF.

For this clonotype: A much larger clone differs from this one at a single base, so this may be a read error. The chain is built from TRBV6-2 or TRBV6-3 and TRBJ1-1; D not resolved. V was cut by 5 bases and J by 5 bases, with 12 bases left in between. The CDR3 has 13 amino acids. Looked up from germline, CDR1 is MNHEY and CDR2 is SVGEGT. CDR3 in amino acids: CASSDTERTEAFF. CDR3 nucleotides: TGTGCCAGCAGTGACACAGAGAGGACTGAAGCTTTCTTT.

The genes are TRBV6-2 or TRBV6-3 and TRBJ1-2; 8 positions agree with TRBD1. The trim removed 8 bases at V and 2 bases at J, leaving 7 bases unmatched. The germline V gene has CDR1 MNHEY and CDR2 SVGEGT. This CDR3 has 14 residues. This CDR3 is CASRTTGVNYGYTF. The CDR3, as DNA: TGTGCCAGCCGGACGACAGGGGTAAACTATGGCTACACCTTC.

About this clonotype itself: A much larger clone lies one base from this, so it may be a read error. The chain carries TRBV29-1 and TRBJ2-7; D is uncertain. The CDR3 contains 10 residues. Germline-derived CDR1 and CDR2 are SQVTM and ANQGSEA. V was trimmed by 3 bases and J by 7 bases, leaving 7 bases between them. The CDR3 sequence is CSVDYNEQYF. The DNA of the CDR3 is TGCAGCGTTGACTACAATGAGCAGTACTTC.

This sequence joins TRBV6-5 and TRBJ1-3; the D is unclear. Trimming pared 7 bases from V and 4 bases from J, leaving 11 bases between. The length of the CDR3 is 13 residues. Germline-derived CDR1 and CDR2 are MNHEY and SVGAGI. The CDR3 reads CASKKSAGNTIYF. DNA of the CDR3: TGTGCCAGCAAAAAATCCGCGGGAAACACCATATATTTT.

This clonotype was picked up a small number of times. This chain joins TRBV20-1 and TRBJ2-4; D may be TRBD2 (5 bases). Germline loops: CDR1 DFQATT, CDR2 SNEGSKA (reference sequence). The CDR3 is 14 residues long. V was trimmed by 4 bases and J by 1 base, leaving 11 bases between them. The CDR3 here is CSAMDWHAKNIQYF. The CDR3 region has the DNA TGCAGTGCTATGGACTGGCATGCCAAAAACATTCAGTACTTC.

This clonotype was observed a few times. J is TRBJ2-1 and V is TRBV29-1; 7 bases are shared with TRBD2. CDR3 size: 14 residues. Germline-derived CDR1 and CDR2 are SQVTM and ANQGSEA. The ends lost 7 bases at V and 0 bases at J; junction bases unmatched: 6. The CDR3 here is CSGEGRGSYNEQFF. DNA of the CDR3: TGCAGCGGGGAGGGACGCGGCTCCTACAATGAGCAGTTCTTC.

This sequence joins TRBV4-3 and TRBJ2-3; perhaps D is TRBD1 or TRBD2 (6 bases each). CDR3 length: 18 residues. Germline assignment: CDR1 LGHNA and CDR2 YSLEER. Trimming pared 0 bases from V and 0 bases from J, leaving 16 bases between. CDR3 bases: TGCGCCAGCAGCCAAGATCTGGGGGGCCGAGTTAGCACAGATACGCAGTATTTT. Its protein is CASSQDLGGRVSTDTQYF.